This T cell receptor (beta chain) comes out of a study of blood T cells in healthy people across ages. Study-level information: T cells yielded about one barcoded beta molecule per two cells through template switching. Study-level findings and limits: Unsorted PBMCs prevented conclusive naive versus antigen-experienced comparison. There was no known CMV status for donors, so expanded clonotype changes were possibly confounded.

As for this clonotype: Its antigen is unidentified.

A second PCR of roughly 7 to 11 cycles used a sample-barcoded 5' primer and a J-beta primer mix. All cDNA molecules were each tagged by a template-switch adaptor with 12 random nucleotides. TCRdb reprocessed the 5' RACE reads with MiXCR, giving one entry per CDR3 protein. The table includes around 870,000 distinct CDR3 sequences, about 28% detected once. Germline CDR1 and CDR2: MNHEY and SMNVEV (reference sequence). Deletions cut 4 bases from V and 5 bases from J, with 14 bases between. CDR3 length: 14 amino acids. This clonotype originated in a woman of 80 years or more in good health. The sample consisted of blood. V gene TRBV27 combines with J gene TRBJ2-5, with D possibly called TRBD1 or TRBD2 (5 bases each). This chain's CDR3 is CASSYGASRETQYF. Written as DNA, the CDR3 is TGTGCCAGCAGTTATGGGGCTAGCAGGGAGACCCAGTACTTC.